Following are 19 T cell receptor delta chains from one sample sequenced in a study of DNA immune sequencing with unique molecular identifiers. Genomic DNA underwent 32-plex PCR targeting all 8 TRDV and 4 TRDJ genes. Adapter PCR followed approximately 3 barcoding PCR cycles that attached a 12-nucleotide UMI. TCRdb called clones from the multiplex PCR reads again using CATT. The sample carries over 450 delta-chain clones, 12% recorded once. The sample consisted of gamma-delta T cells enriched from blood buffy coat, or unenriched PBMCs (not recorded which). These TCRs come from a human donor in good health.

This clone is deemed medium-sized (0.01 to 0.1%). The V gene is TRDV2, the J gene TRDJ1; 8 bases line up with TRDD2. The length of the CDR3 is 19 residues. From germline, CDR1 is GEAIGNYY and CDR2 EKD. V lost 3 bases, J lost 1 base, and 18 bases stayed unmatched. The CDR3 region has the DNA TGTGCCTGTGACTTGACTTCCTACGGGGGGTCCAGACTCACCGATAAACTCATCTTT. It translates to CACDLTSYGGSRLTDKLIF.

This clone has only a few counts. The protein recorded in TCRdb matches a much larger clone and deviates from this DNA's translation at residue 4, suggesting a read error; the protein here is obtained by translating the DNA. This CDR3 reads CACYPIVLGESSWDTRQMFF. CDR3 sequence (DNA): TGTGCCTGTTATCCCATTGTACTGGGGGAAAGCTCCTGGGACACCCGACAGATGTTTTTC. This chain uses TRDV2 with TRDJ3, with 9 positions matching TRDD3. CDR3 length equals 20 residues. Germline-derived CDR1 and CDR2 are GEAIGNYY and EKD. Trimming at V came to 6 bases and at J to 0 bases, leaving 14 bases not matched to a gene.

This clone was counted only a few times. TCRdb's protein, taken from a much larger clone, differs from this DNA's translation at residue 3, likely owing to a read error; the protein displayed comes from the DNA. The chain carries TRDV2 and TRDJ1; D is uncertain. CDR1 and CDR2 (germline): GEAIGNYY, EKD. CDR3 size: 14 residues. Here the CDR3 DNA reads TGTGCCAGTGATTCGGTAGAGAACACCGATAAACTCATCTTT. This sequence encodes CASDSVENTDKLIF.

With respect to this clone: A much larger clonotype is one base distant, so this may be a read error. This sequence joins TRDV2 and TRDJ1; D is tentatively TRDD2 or TRDD3 (6 bases each). Germline lookup yields CDR1 GEAIGNYY and CDR2 EKD. This CDR3 region has 18 residues. Trimming stripped 1 base from V and 4 bases from J, with 24 bases between. This CDR3 is CACDTVLRGSPYIDKLIF. The CDR3, as DNA: TGTGCCTGTGACACTGTCCTACGGGGGAGCCCGTACATCGATAAACTCATCTTT.

As regards this clone: The protein TCRdb lists belongs to a much larger clone and differs from this DNA's translation at residue 4, which points to a read error; the protein shown is made from the DNA. The J gene was identified as TRDJ1, and no V gene was called; the D call TRDD3 from the table was never checked on the DNA. The CDR3 has 15 residues. CDR3 bases: TGTGCCTGTGACCAACTGGGGGATAGGGACGATAAACTCATCTTT. This encodes CACDQLGDRDDKLIF.

Notes on this clone: The protein given by TCRdb reflects a much larger clone and differs at residue 7 from this DNA's translation, likely from a read error; the protein shown is the DNA's translation. The chain has TRDV2 and TRDJ3; D remains ambiguous. The V end lost 0 bases, the J end lost 0 bases, and 17 bases lay between the germline ends. Germline values: CDR1 GEAIGNYY, CDR2 EKD. This CDR3 region has 20 residues. The DNA for the CDR3 is TGTGCCTGTGACACCTTGGAGACCACGAACGGCTCCTGGGACACCCGACAGATGTTTTTC. Protein: CACDTLETTNGSWDTRQMFF.

For this clone: A far larger clone is one nucleotide away, so this likely arose from a read error. Distinct nucleotide sequences in the sample also encode this CDR3. V is TRDV2 and J is TRDJ1; 10 nucleotides line up with TRDD3. The trim removed 4 bases at V and 4 bases at J, leaving 8 bases unmatched. Germline values: CDR1 GEAIGNYY, CDR2 EKD. The CDR3 contains 15 residues. CDR3 bases: TGTGCCTGTGATACCGTTTCTGGGGGATACGATAAACTCATCTTT. This translates into CACDTVSGGYDKLIF.

By frequency in the sample, this clone is large. The V and J genes are TRDV2 and TRDJ1; 7 positions agree with TRDD3. Germline-derived CDR1 and CDR2 are GEAIGNYY and EKD. J lost 2 bases, V lost 0 bases, and 11 bases had no gene match. This CDR3 is 17 amino acids long. Written as DNA, the CDR3 is TGTGCCTGTGACACCGTGGGGGAGAAGCCCGGGACCGATAAACTCATCTTT. The encoded protein is CACDTVGEKPGTDKLIF.

This clone is labeled as medium-sized (0.01 to 0.1%). CDR3 DNA: TGTGCTCTTGGGGAACTAGTTAATCCCACTTCCCTAAGTAAGGCCCCCTTGAGGGCCGATAAACTCATCTTT. Translating gives CALGELVNPTSLSKAPLRADKLIF. The rearrangement joins TRDV1 to TRDJ1; TRDD2 is a possible D gene (5 bases). In the absence of a J gene in TCRdb, the DNA was matched to germline to assign it here. CDR3 size: 24 residues. CDR1 is TSWWSYY and CDR2 is QGS in the germline V gene. Trimming shortened V by 0 bases and J by 3 bases, and 38 bases separated the two germline ends.

This clone was counted only a few times. The protein in TCRdb stems from a much larger clone and differs at residue 5 from this DNA's translation, likely a read error; here the protein is translated from the DNA. The V and J genes are TRDV2 and TRDJ1; 11 bases agree with TRDD3. The CDR3 extends over 15 amino acids. CDR1 is GEAIGNYY, CDR2 EKD, per germline. V was pared by 5 bases and J by 4 bases, with 8 bases of the junction left unmatched. DNA of the CDR3: TGTGCCTGTGCCCTACTGGGGGATAGGGACGATAAACTCATCTTT. Translation: CACALLGDRDDKLIF.

This clone is a singleton in its sample. A much larger clone is a single base away; this may be a read error. This sequence joins TRDV1 and TRDJ1, with 11 bases lining up with TRDD3. TCRdb records no J gene; here it was assigned by comparing the DNA to germline. The germline gives CDR1 TSWWSYY, CDR2 QGS. The V gene end was trimmed by 5 bases and the J gene end by 3 bases; junction bases not matched to a gene: 47. The CDR3 consists of 29 residues. The CDR3 loop is CALGKIGNSLNWGIGGGYRRRGNSDKLIF. In nucleotides, the CDR3 is TGTGCTCTTGGGAAAATAGGCAATAGCTTGAACTGGGGGATAGGAGGAGGATACCGTCGACGGGGGAACTCCGATAAACTCATCTTT.

By share, this clone ranks as large. The chain carries TRDV2 and TRDJ1; D is unresolved. The CDR3 is 15 residues long. V was cut by 3 bases and J by 0 bases, with 13 bases left in between. In germline, CDR1 is GEAIGNYY, CDR2 EKD. CDR3 residues: CACDGVGANTDKLIF. The CDR3 DNA is TGTGCCTGTGACGGCGTCGGTGCAAACACCGATAAACTCATCTTT.

As for this clone: TCRdb's listed protein matches a much larger clone and diverges from this DNA's translation at residue 4, likely through a read error; the protein shown comes from the DNA. The chain has TRDV2 and TRDJ1; TRDD3 aligns across 12 bases. The CDR3 length is 16 residues. Germline values: CDR1 GEAIGNYY, CDR2 EKD. V lost 5 bases, J lost 3 bases, and 9 bases stayed unmatched. Here the CDR3 DNA reads TGTGCCTGTGGCAAGCTGGGGGATACGCAGGCCGATAAACTCATCTTT. It encodes CACGKLGDTQADKLIF.

This clone was seen once. With a far larger clone one base away, a read error is the likely cause. Within the sample, other DNA sequences also encode this same CDR3. The rearrangement joins TRDV1 to TRDJ1; 12 bases are shared with TRDD3. TCRdb supplies no J gene; here it was assigned by aligning the nucleotide sequence to germline. This CDR3 has 25 residues. CDR1 and CDR2 (germline): TSWWSYY, QGS. The DNA of the CDR3 is TGTGCTCTTGGGGAACAGAGGATATACTACACGTCCTGGGGGATACGAAAGGGTTACACTGATAAACTCATCTTT. Residues: CALGEQRIYYTSWGIRKGYTDKLIF.

This clone was found a few times. A read error likely explains why the TCRdb protein, taken from a much larger clone, differs from this DNA's translation at residue 13; the protein shown is translated from the DNA. The gene calls are TRDV2 and TRDJ3; D possibly corresponds to TRDD3 (5 bases). Germline lookup yields CDR1 GEAIGNYY and CDR2 EKD. The CDR3 extends over 20 amino acids. Here the CDR3 DNA reads TGTGCCTGTGACACCTTGGGGACCACGAACGGCTCCCGGGACACCCGACAGATGTTTTTC. This translates into CACDTLGTTNGSRDTRQMFF.

This clone is labeled large. The same CDR3 arises from other DNA sequences in this sample as well. The chain recombines TRDV2 with TRDJ1, with 11 bases that match TRDD3. Looked up from germline, CDR1 is GEAIGNYY and CDR2 is EKD. This CDR3 is built from 17 residues. The V gene end was trimmed by 0 bases and the J gene end by 2 bases; junction bases not matched to a gene: 7. CDR3 residues: CACDTVGGYAGTDKLIF. DNA of the CDR3: TGTGCCTGTGACACCGTTGGGGGATACGCTGGGACCGATAAACTCATCTTT.

This clone was detected a few times. A read error likely explains this, since a far larger clone differs by one base. Other DNA sequences in this specimen translate into the identical CDR3. The chain joins TRDV2 to TRDJ1, with 11 bases aligning to TRDD3. With V trimmed by 5 bases and J by 4 bases, 8 bases remained unmatched. The CDR3 spans 15 residues. Per germline, CDR1 GEAIGNYY and CDR2 EKD. The DNA of the CDR3 is TGTGCCTGTGCCCAACTGGGGGATAGAGACGATAAACTCATCTTT. Translated: CACAQLGDRDDKLIF.

Here the CDR3 DNA reads TGTGCATCAAGCTTACACTGGGGGGAGTACACCGATAAACTCATCTTT. This encodes CASSLHWGEYTDKLIF. The called J gene is TRDJ1, whereas the V gene has no call; the table's TRDD3 call for D was not verified on the DNA. This CDR3 is 16 amino acids long.

This clone is medium-sized. This sequence joins TRDV2 and TRDJ3, with a possible D match to TRDD3 (6 bases). CDR1 and CDR2 from the germline V gene are GEAIGNYY and EKD. Between the trimmed V and J ends, which lost 1 base and 0 bases, there was a span of 12 bases. The CDR3 has 18 amino acids. CDR3 loop: CACDTGDASSWDTRQMFF. As DNA, the CDR3 is TGTGCCTGTGACACTGGGGATGCGAGCTCCTGGGACACCCGACAGATGTTTTTC.